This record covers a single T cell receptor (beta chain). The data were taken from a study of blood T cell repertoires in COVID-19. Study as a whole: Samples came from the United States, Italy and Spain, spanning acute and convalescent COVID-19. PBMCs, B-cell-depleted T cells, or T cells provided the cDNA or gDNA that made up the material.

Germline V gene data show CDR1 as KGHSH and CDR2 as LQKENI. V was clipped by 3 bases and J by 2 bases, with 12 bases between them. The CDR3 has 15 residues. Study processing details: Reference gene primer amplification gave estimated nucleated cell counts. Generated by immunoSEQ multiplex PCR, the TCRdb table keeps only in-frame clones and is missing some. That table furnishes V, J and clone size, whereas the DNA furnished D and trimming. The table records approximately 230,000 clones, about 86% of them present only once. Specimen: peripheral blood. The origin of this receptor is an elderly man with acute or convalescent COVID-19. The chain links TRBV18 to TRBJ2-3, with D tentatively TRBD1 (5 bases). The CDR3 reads CASSPSRQITDTQYF. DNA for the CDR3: TGTGCCAGCTCACCGAGTCGACAGATCACAGATACGCAGTATTTT.